A selection of T cell receptor beta chains follows, all from one sample in a study of shared clonotypes between healthy human individuals. Here immunoSEQ multiplex PCR was the method, and the copy in TCRdb shows in-frame clones only, minus some. This table has about 470,000 clones, 70% to 80% appearing once. Material for sequencing was PBMCs. Receptor source: a woman aged 35 to 49 in good health. Some clones in this sample may be carry-over from other donors' samples. Each CDR3 is given with its conserved first and last residue. A D gene is named only where the DNA matches it firmly. Not every row has a clone size; where given, it reads once, few, many or a size class.

clone_size j_call v_call cdr3_length d_call cdr3_aa cdr3_nt
NA TRBJ2-2 TRBV29-1 14 TRBD1 CSVRGRTDTGELFF TGCAGCGTCAGGGGGCGAACTGACACCGGGGAGCTGTTTTTT
NA TRBJ1-5 TRBV19 15 NA CASSIGQVGNQPQHF TGTGCCAGTAGTATAGGACAGGTGGGCAATCAGCCCCAGCATTTT
NA TRBJ2-4 TRBV18 12 NA CASSLPSQIQYF TGTGCCAGCTCACTACCGTCCCAGATTCAGTACTTC
NA TRBJ2-1 TRBV10-3 14 NA CAIRPEGGSNEQFF TGTGCCATCAGGCCCGAGGGGGGTAGTAATGAGCAGTTCTTC
NA TRBJ1-2 TRBV27 13 TRBD1 CASSSRDSYGYTF TGTGCCAGCAGTTCCCGGGACAGCTATGGCTACACCTTC
NA TRBJ1-1 TRBV6-5 14 NA CASSSGTSYTEAFF TGTGCCAGCAGTTCCGGGACAAGTTACACTGAAGCTTTCTTT
NA TRBJ2-1 TRBV4-1 13 NA CASSQHTYNEQFF TGCGCCAGCAGCCAACATACCTACAATGAGCAGTTCTTC
NA TRBJ2-7 TRBV7-2 13 NA CASSLAASYEQYF TGTGCCAGCAGCTTAGCTGCCTCCTACGAGCAGTACTTC
NA TRBJ2-2 TRBV18 16 TRBD1 CASSPRQGTNTGELFF TGTGCCAGCTCACCCCGACAGGGCACTAACACCGGGGAGCTGTTTTTT
NA TRBJ2-7 TRBV19 15 NA CASSKEVSATYEQYF TGTGCCAGTAGTAAGGAGGTTTCCGCTACCTACGAGCAGTACTTC
NA TRBJ2-7 TRBV9 17 NA CASSPSPGHKNDYEQYF TGTGCCAGCAGCCCCTCGCCGGGACACAAGAACGACTACGAGCAGTACTTC
NA TRBJ2-3 TRBV7-2 16 TRBD2 CASSPRASGRTDTQYF TGTGCCAGCAGCCCGCGGGCTAGCGGGAGGACAGATACGCAGTATTTT
NA TRBJ1-5 TRBV30 14 NA CAWSERIGNQPQHF TGTGCCTGGAGTGAGAGGATAGGCAATCAGCCCCAGCATTTT
NA TRBJ1-1 TRBV28 12 NA CASTTITTEAFF TGTGCCAGCACCACAATAACGACTGAAGCTTTCTTT
NA TRBJ2-5 TRBV28 16 NA CASSSSGAPNEETQYF TGTGCCAGCAGTTCTTCAGGGGCCCCAAATGAGGAGACCCAGTACTTC
NA TRBJ2-2 TRBV28 16 TRBD2 CASWTSGRGNTGELFF TGTGCCAGCTGGACTAGCGGGAGAGGAAACACCGGGGAGCTGTTTTTT
NA TRBJ2-2 TRBV6-4 15 NA CASSATGRDTGELFF TGTGCCAGCAGTGCAACTGGTCGGGACACCGGGGAGCTGTTTTTT
NA TRBJ1-4 TRBV18 14 TRBD1 CASSLGQGNEKLFF TGTGCCAGCTCACTCGGACAGGGAAATGAAAAACTGTTTTTT
NA TRBJ2-2 TRBV6-1 14 NA CASSVRHFTGELFF TGTGCCAGCAGTGTTCGCCATTTCACCGGGGAGCTGTTTTTT
NA TRBJ2-5 TRBV18 13 NA CASSPGYQETQYF TGTGCCAGCTCACCGGGCTACCAAGAGACCCAGTACTTC
NA TRBJ2-3 TRBV15 15 NA CATTQVSLALTTQYF TGTGCCACCACCCAGGTATCCCTAGCGCTTACGACGCAGTATTTT
NA TRBJ2-3 TRBV18 15 NA CASSPEVAGTDTQYF TGTGCCAGCTCACCAGAGGTAGCGGGCACAGATACGCAGTATTTT
few TRBJ2-5 TRBV21-1 12 NA CASRRDQETQYF TGTGCCAGCAGACGGGACCAAGAGACCCAGTACTTC
NA TRBJ1-2 TRBV28 13 NA CASTITEGYGYTF TGTGCCAGCACCATCACTGAAGGGTATGGCTACACCTTC
NA TRBJ2-1 TRBV7-9 15 NA CASSLGLPTYNEQFF TGTGCCAGCAGCTTAGGACTGCCCACCTACAATGAGCAGTTCTTC
NA TRBJ2-1 TRBV19 15 TRBD2 CASSTLAGARNEQFF TGTGCCAGTAGTACATTAGCGGGAGCGAGGAATGAGCAGTTCTTC
NA TRBJ2-1 TRBV29-1 13 NA CSVAADSYNEQFF TGCAGCGTTGCGGCGGATTCCTACAATGAGCAGTTCTTC
NA TRBJ2-7 TRBV11-2 12 NA CASSPQAYEQYF TGTGCCAGCAGCCCCCAGGCCTACGAGCAGTACTTC
NA TRBJ2-2 TRBV5-5 16 NA CASSSGPSANTGELFF TGTGCCAGCAGCTCGGGCCCTAGCGCGAACACCGGGGAGCTGTTTTTT
NA TRBJ2-3 TRBV30 16 TRBD2 CAWSQRTSGRTDTQYF TGTGCCTGGAGTCAACGGACTAGCGGGAGGACAGATACGCAGTATTTT
NA TRBJ2-7 TRBV11-2 12 NA CASSLGPNEQYF TGTGCCAGCAGCTTAGGCCCCAACGAGCAGTACTTC
NA TRBJ1-3 TRBV30 13 NA CASWGRAGNTIYF TGTGCCTCTTGGGGCAGGGCTGGAAACACCATATATTTT
NA TRBJ2-5 TRBV7-2 15 TRBD1 CASSPRDRAGETQYF TGTGCCAGCAGCCCACGGGACAGGGCCGGGGAGACCCAGTACTTC
few TRBJ2-7 TRBV28 15 TRBD2 CASSPHQAGGNEQYF TGTGCCAGCAGCCCCCACCAGGCGGGAGGTAACGAGCAGTACTTC
NA TRBJ2-1 TRBV14 16 TRBD2 CASSQSAGGPYNEQFF TGTGCCAGCAGCCAGTCCGCGGGAGGGCCCTACAATGAGCAGTTCTTC
once TRBJ2-3 TRBV11-3 15 NA CASSLGSPSTDTQYF TGTGCCAGCAGCTTGGGCAGTCCTAGCACAGATACGCAGTATTTT
NA TRBJ2-3 TRBV18 15 TRBD2 CASSPLAGATDTQYF TGTGCCAGCTCGCCACTAGCGGGAGCCACAGATACGCAGTATTTT
NA TRBJ2-3 TRBV7-9 12 NA CASSPLEDTQYF TGTGCCAGCAGCCCGCTTGAAGATACGCAGTATTTT
NA TRBJ1-1 TRBV29-1 13 TRBD1 CSGRDRRNTEAFF TGCAGCGGTCGGGACAGAAGAAACACTGAAGCTTTCTTT
once TRBJ2-3 TRBV5-1 15 NA CASSLAGKVSDTQYF TGCGCCAGCAGCTTGGCGGGAAAGGTCTCAGATACGCAGTATTTT
NA TRBJ2-5 TRBV4-3 15 NA CASSRVGGLQETQYF TGCGCCAGCAGCCGCGTCGGGGGCCTACAAGAGACCCAGTACTTC
NA TRBJ2-1 TRBV18 17 TRBD2 CASSPPTSGVRYNEQFF TGTGCCAGCTCACCACCGACTAGCGGAGTACGCTACAATGAGCAGTTCTTC
many TRBJ2-1 TRBV28 15 TRBD2 CASSPGTSEYNEQFF TGTGCCAGCAGCCCCGGGACTAGCGAATACAATGAGCAGTTCTTC
NA TRBJ2-7 TRBV11-2 15 NA CASSLDIWQTYEQYF TGTGCCAGCAGCTTAGATATATGGCAGACCTACGAGCAGTACTTC
NA TRBJ2-7 TRBV28 15 NA CASRLSVGGWDEQYF TGTGCCAGCAGACTCAGCGTGGGAGGTTGGGACGAGCAGTACTTC
once TRBJ2-7 TRBV11-3 15 TRBD1 CASSAPGQGSYEQYF TGTGCCAGCAGCGCGCCGGGACAGGGGTCCTACGAGCAGTACTTC
NA TRBJ1-2 TRBV6-1 15 TRBD1 CASSEGWTGNYGYTF TGTGCCAGCAGTGAGGGCTGGACAGGGAATTATGGCTACACCTTC
NA TRBJ2-7 TRBV27 12 NA CASSPLSYEQYF TGTGCCAGCAGTCCCCTCTCCTACGAGCAGTACTTC
NA TRBJ1-2 TRBV4-2 15 TRBD1 CASSQDPDRLYGYTF TGTGCCAGCAGCCAAGATCCGGACAGGCTCTATGGCTACACCTTC
once TRBJ2-3 TRBV7-8 19 TRBD2 CASSHRLGTSEPSTDTQYF TGTGCCAGCAGCCACCGCCTCGGGACTAGCGAACCTAGCACAGATACGCAGTATTTT
once TRBJ2-1 TRBV6-4 14 NA CASSGQAAANEQFF TGTGCCAGCAGTGGACAGGCCGCGGCAAATGAGCAGTTCTTC
NA TRBJ1-2 TRBV11-2 13 NA CASRPGQRDGYTF TGTGCCAGCAGACCCGGACAGAGAGATGGCTACACCTTC
NA TRBJ2-2 TRBV27 16 TRBD2 CASSPLGAGGTGELFF TGTGCCAGCAGTCCCCTGGGGGCGGGAGGAACCGGGGAGCTGTTTTTT
few TRBJ2-7 TRBV14 13 NA CASSPRVSYEQYF TGTGCCAGCAGCCCCAGGGTATCCTACGAGCAGTACTTC
NA TRBJ2-7 TRBV4-3 13 NA CASSQDWTYEQYF TGCGCCAGCAGCCAAGATTGGACCTACGAGCAGTACTTC
NA TRBJ2-2 TRBV29-1 14 NA CSVARSIAHGELFF TGCAGCGTTGCAAGGAGCATTGCGCACGGGGAGCTGTTTTTT
NA TRBJ2-7 TRBV10-2 16 TRBD1 CASSEPGTGGRYEQYF TGCGCCAGCAGTGAGCCTGGGACAGGGGGGAGGTACGAGCAGTACTTC
NA TRBJ2-7 TRBV29-1 12 NA CSVLGGSDEQYF TGCAGCGTACTCGGGGGAAGCGACGAGCAGTACTTC
once TRBJ2-7 TRBV5-1 15 TRBD2 CASSLGLAGNYEQYF TGCGCCAGCAGCTTGGGGCTAGCGGGGAACTACGAGCAGTACTTC
NA TRBJ1-1 TRBV28 13 NA CASSFPTPARAFF TGTGCCAGCAGTTTCCCCACCCCAGCGAGAGCTTTCTTT